These T cell receptor beta chains were read from a single sample in a study of graft-versus-host responses after intestinal transplantation. What these receptors recognize is not known. Data came from immunoSEQ multiplex PCR; TCRdb stores just in-frame clones and leaves some out. The data show some 100,000 clones, roughly 92% seen once. Sequencing was performed on unstimulated CD8+ T cells sorted from spleen or lymph node cells, taken before transplant. These receptors came from a human donor who was the organ donor for an intestinal transplant. CDR3s include the opening cysteine and the closing phenylalanine or tryptophan. Fields, in order: J gene, clone size, D gene, V gene, CDR3 DNA, CDR3 protein. D genes are given only for firm matches. Some rows have no size entry. The others give once, few or many, or a class for an expanded clone.

TRBJ2-3,NA,TRBD2,TRBV13,TGTGCCAGCAGCCCCTCCTCCCCGGGACTAGCGGGAGGGCGAGATACGCAGTATTTT,CASSPSSPGLAGGRDTQYF
TRBJ2-5,NA,NA,TRBV4-2,TGTGCCAGCAGCCAAGTTGGAAGGGGAGAGACCCAGTACTTC,CASSQVGRGETQYF
TRBJ1-1,NA,NA,TRBV14,TGTGCCAGGGAGGTCACTGAAGCTTTCTTT,CAREVTEAFF
TRBJ2-1,NA,TRBD2,TRBV7-9,TGTGCCAGCAGCACGATACTAGCGGGGGGTGGTAATGAGCAGTTCTTC,CASSTILAGGGNEQFF
TRBJ2-7,NA,TRBD2,TRBV27,TGTGCCAGCAGTCTGACTAGCGGGAGACACTACGAGCAGTACTTC,CASSLTSGRHYEQYF
TRBJ2-1,NA,TRBD2,TRBV5-1,TGCGCCAGCAGCTCGTTGGGGGGGGGTACCTACAATGAGCAGTTCTTC,CASSSLGGGTYNEQFF
TRBJ2-3,few,TRBD2,TRBV6-1,TGTGCCAGCAGTGTAGGGCGGGGGGCCTCGGATACGCAGTATTTT,CASSVGRGASDTQYF
TRBJ2-7,once,TRBD1,TRBV25-1,TGTGCCAGCAGTGCGGGGACAGGGCCCTACGAGCAGTACTTC,CASSAGTGPYEQYF
TRBJ1-2,few,NA,TRBV13,TGTGCCAGCAGCGCCACGGGGGACCGCCTTGATGGCTACACCTTC,CASSATGDRLDGYTF
TRBJ2-2,NA,NA,TRBV4-1,TGCGCCAGCAGCCAAGAATCGGCCGGGGGTGAGTTTGGCACCGGGGAGCTGTTTTTT,CASSQESAGGEFGTGELFF
TRBJ2-7,NA,TRBD2,TRBV28,TGTGCCAGCAGTGAGAGAGCGGGATCGGGAGCCGAGCAGTACTTC,CASSERAGSGAEQYF
TRBJ2-7,NA,TRBD1,TRBV5-4,TGTGCCAGCAGCCGAAGCGGAACAGGGGCCTACGAGCAGTACTTC,CASSRSGTGAYEQYF
TRBJ2-7,NA,NA,TRBV5-1,TGCGCCAGCAGCTTAACCGGGAGCAACTACGAGCAGTACTTC,CASSLTGSNYEQYF
TRBJ2-7,once,NA,TRBV27,TGTGCCAGCAGTTTCCGCGAGTCCTACGAGCAGTACTTC,CASSFRESYEQYF
TRBJ2-7,once,TRBD1,TRBV13,TGTGCCAGCAGCCTAAAGACAGGGCAGATCTACGAGCAGTACTTC,CASSLKTGQIYEQYF